This entry lists 2 T cell receptor beta chains sequenced from one sample in a study of patients with pleural tuberculosis. MiXCR, applied by TCRdb to the reads, yields one record per CDR3 protein. The sample contains under 55,000 distinct CDR3 sequences, about 7.3% of which appear only once. All receptors derive from a human donor with pleural tuberculosis.

The table lists this clonotype with a few counts. The V gene is TRBV11-1, the J gene TRBJ1-5; TRBD1 matches 7 bases. With 1 base clipped from V and 8 bases from J, the junction kept 8 bases outside the gene matches. The V gene's germline CDR1 is SGHAT and CDR2 FQDESV (reference sequence). The CDR3 covers 15 residues. Written as DNA, the CDR3 is TGTGCCAGCAGCTTAGGCTCAGGGGGAGGTAAGCCCCAGCATTTT. Translation gives CASSLGSGGGKPQHF. Full variable domain (outside the CDR3, taken from reference TRBV11-1 and TRBJ1-5): EAEVAQSPRYKITEKSQAVAFWCDPISGHATLYWYRQILGQGPELLVQFQDESVVDDSQLPKDRFSAERLKGVDSTLKIQPAELGDSAMYLCASSLGSGGGKPQHFGDGTRLSIL.

This clonotype was observed at least ten times. The V and J genes are TRBV20-1 and TRBJ1-1; a possible D gene is TRBD1 (6 bases). Germline lookup yields CDR1 DFQATT and CDR2 SNEGSKA (reference sequence). The V gene lost 6 bases and the J gene lost 4 bases, with 18 bases spanning the gap. This CDR3 spans 14 amino acids. The CDR3: CSARGGARGTEAFF. The CDR3 DNA follows: TGCAGTGCCCGCGGGGGGGCTCGGGGCACTGAAGCTTTCTTT.